This T cell receptor (beta chain) stems from a study of technical replicates of blood from several donors. Germline V gene lookup returns CDR1 SGHTA and CDR2 FQGTGA. The CDR3 length is 15 residues. The junction had 9 bases not matched to a gene; V was cut back by 2 bases and J by 7 bases. Sequenced by immunoSEQ multiplex PCR; TCRdb stores in-frame clones only, minus some. The sample contains tens of thousands of clones, approximately 90% of which appear only once. The chain is built from TRBV7-3 and TRBJ2-7; 9 nucleotides agree with TRBD2. Material: PBMCs. The origin of this receptor is a human donor in good health. Some clones in this sample may be carry-over from other donors' samples. Here the CDR3 reads CASSLGAGGPGEQYF. The CDR3, as DNA: TGTGCCAGCAGCTTAGGTGCGGGGGGGCCGGGTGAGCAGTACTTC. Drawing the rest from reference TRBV7-3 and TRBJ2-7, the complete variable domain is GAGVSQTPSNKVTEKGKYVELRCDPISGHTALYWYRQSLGQGPEFLIYFQGTGAADDSGLPNDRFFAVRPEGSVSTLKIQRTERGDSAVYLCASSLGAGGPGEQYFGPGTRLTVT.